This is a list of T cell receptor beta chains from one sample in a study of cytomegalovirus exposure and HLA in healthy donors. TCRdb's copy holds only in-frame clones and misses some; the assay was immunoSEQ multiplex PCR. The data contain approximately 170,000 clones, roughly 75% of them singletons. Sequenced: PBMCs. The receptors were gathered from a man aged 25-45 years in good health and CMV-seropositive. Each CDR3 is given with its conserved first and last residue. D genes are given only for firm matches. The size entry is marked missing in some rows and otherwise reads once, few, many or a size class.

D: -; size: -; V: TRBV5-8; J: TRBJ1-2; CDR3: CASSLESQPDYGYTF; DNA: TGTGCCAGCAGCTTAGAAAGCCAACCCGACTATGGCTACACCTTC
D: TRBD1; size: -; V: TRBV7-9; J: TRBJ1-1; CDR3: CSSSLGTQGVAFF; DNA: TGTTCCAGCAGCTTAGGGACCCAGGGGGTGGCTTTCTTT
D: TRBD1; size: -; V: TRBV7-6; J: TRBJ2-7; CDR3: CASSPTLGSGGGEQYF; DNA: TGTGCCAGCAGTCCAACGCTGGGGTCAGGGGGCGGCGAGCAGTACTTC
D: TRBD1; size: -; V: TRBV9; J: TRBJ1-1; CDR3: CASSVAAGTGGMNTEAFF; DNA: TGTGCCAGCAGCGTAGCAGCCGGGACAGGGGGCATGAACACTGAAGCTTTCTTT
D: TRBD1; size: -; V: TRBV7-2; J: TRBJ1-5; CDR3: CASSLGLGQRQPQHF; DNA: TGTGCCAGCAGCTTAGGTCTGGGACAGCGCCAGCCCCAGCATTTT
D: TRBD2; size: -; V: TRBV5-1; J: TRBJ2-4; CDR3: CASSQGLAENIQYF; DNA: TGCGCCAGCAGCCAGGGACTAGCCGAAAACATTCAGTACTTC
D: -; size: once; V: TRBV14; J: TRBJ2-4; CDR3: CASSQPTRVEAKNIQYF; DNA: TGTGCCAGCAGCCAACCTACGCGGGTGGAGGCCAAAAACATTCAGTACTTC
D: -; size: -; V: TRBV7-8; J: TRBJ2-2; CDR3: CASSQVVKSGELFF; DNA: TGTGCCAGCAGCCAGGTTGTAAAGTCCGGGGAGCTGTTTTTT
D: -; size: -; V: TRBV5-3; J: TRBJ2-6; CDR3: CARSLVGAGANVLTF; DNA: TGTGCCAGAAGCCTCGTGGGGGCCGGGGCCAACGTCCTGACTTTC
D: -; size: few; V: TRBV29-1; J: TRBJ2-3; CDR3: CSVEFGAGANPDTQYF; DNA: TGCAGCGTTGAATTCGGGGCAGGGGCTAATCCAGATACGCAGTATTTT
D: TRBD1; size: -; V: TRBV5-1; J: TRBJ2-7; CDR3: CASSKDRGYLEQYF; DNA: TGCGCCAGCAGCAAGGACAGGGGGTATTTGGAGCAGTACTTC
D: -; size: -; V: TRBV28; J: TRBJ1-1; CDR3: CASISQGTMGAEAFF; DNA: TGTGCCAGCATCTCACAGGGAACCATGGGCGCTGAAGCTTTCTTT
D: TRBD1; size: -; V: TRBV27; J: TRBJ1-4; CDR3: CASRGAQGLNEKLFF; DNA: TGTGCCAGCAGAGGGGCACAGGGGCTTAATGAAAAACTGTTTTTT
D: TRBD1; size: -; V: TRBV6-1; J: TRBJ2-5; CDR3: CASRADRGFQETQYF; DNA: TGTGCCAGCAGGGCGGACAGGGGATTCCAAGAGACCCAGTACTTC
D: TRBD1; size: few; V: TRBV13; J: TRBJ2-7; CDR3: CASSRGQDYEQYF; DNA: TGTGCCAGCAGCCGAGGACAGGACTACGAGCAGTACTTC
D: TRBD2; size: -; V: TRBV13; J: TRBJ2-1; CDR3: CASSSASGGADEQFF; DNA: TGTGCCAGCAGCTCGGCCAGCGGGGGGGCCGATGAGCAGTTCTTC
D: -; size: -; V: TRBV7-2; J: TRBJ2-1; CDR3: CASSLALPVREQFF; DNA: TGTGCCAGCAGCTTAGCTCTTCCGGTGCGGGAGCAGTTCTTC
D: TRBD1; size: -; V: TRBV15; J: TRBJ1-4; CDR3: CATRQGYEKLFF; DNA: TGTGCCACCCGACAGGGATATGAAAAACTGTTTTTT
D: -; size: -; V: TRBV28; J: TRBJ2-7; CDR3: CASKKSSNRDHEQYF; DNA: TGTGCCAGCAAGAAGTCCAGTAACAGGGATCACGAGCAGTACTTC
D: TRBD2; size: -; V: TRBV20-1; J: TRBJ2-1; CDR3: CSAGGGREQFF; DNA: TGCAGCGCCGGGGGGGGACGTGAGCAGTTCTTC
D: -; size: -; V: TRBV7-9; J: TRBJ2-1; CDR3: CSSSLDWGDEQFF; DNA: TGTTCCAGCAGCTTAGATTGGGGGGATGAGCAGTTCTTC
D: -; size: -; V: TRBV5-4; J: TRBJ2-2; CDR3: CASSPPDKNTGELFF; DNA: TGTGCCAGCAGCCCACCGGACAAGAACACCGGGGAGCTGTTTTTT
D: TRBD1; size: -; V: TRBV7-7; J: TRBJ1-4; CDR3: CASSQGQGNEKLFF; DNA: TGTGCTAGCAGCCAGGGACAGGGGAATGAAAAACTGTTTTTT
D: TRBD1; size: few; V: TRBV6-1; J: TRBJ1-5; CDR3: CASSRDRGFNQPQHF; DNA: TGTGCCAGCAGCCGGGACAGGGGATTCAATCAGCCCCAGCATTTT
D: -; size: -; V: TRBV7-6; J: TRBJ2-5; CDR3: CASSLRAGLQETQYF; DNA: TGTGCCAGCAGCTTAAGAGCAGGGCTGCAAGAGACCCAGTACTTC
D: -; size: few; V: TRBV27; J: TRBJ1-6; CDR3: CASALQGTYNSPLHF; DNA: TGTGCCAGCGCACTACAGGGCACCTATAATTCACCCCTCCACTTT
D: TRBD1; size: -; V: TRBV28; J: TRBJ1-2; CDR3: CASSLGAGTGGNYTF; DNA: TGTGCCAGCAGTTTGGGGGCGGGGACAGGGGGCAACTACACCTTC
D: TRBD1; size: once; V: TRBV5-4; J: TRBJ2-5; CDR3: CASSLFGSGQGETQYF; DNA: TGTGCCAGCAGCTTATTCGGGTCGGGACAGGGAGAGACCCAGTACTTC
D: -; size: -; V: TRBV4-2; J: TRBJ1-4; CDR3: CASSLKKGGEKLFF; DNA: TGTGCCAGCAGCCTCAAAAAGGGCGGGGAAAAACTGTTTTTT
D: -; size: -; V: TRBV7-2; J: TRBJ2-3; CDR3: CASSFGGHTDTQYF; DNA: TGTGCCAGCAGCTTCGGCGGGCACACAGATACGCAGTATTTT
D: TRBD2; size: few; V: TRBV2; J: TRBJ2-3; CDR3: CASSEARRGASTDTQYF; DNA: TGTGCCAGCAGTGAAGCCAGGCGGGGGGCAAGCACAGATACGCAGTATTTT
D: -; size: -; V: TRBV7-2; J: TRBJ1-6; CDR3: CASSSGGSWNSPLHF; DNA: TGTGCCAGCAGCTCGGGGGGGTCTTGGAATTCACCCCTCCACTTT
D: TRBD1; size: -; V: TRBV6-5; J: TRBJ1-6; CDR3: CASRDLDRADSPLHF; DNA: TGTGCCAGCAGGGATCTGGACAGGGCAGATTCACCCCTCCACTTT
D: -; size: few; V: TRBV19; J: TRBJ2-1; CDR3: CASMTRGSYNEQFF; DNA: TGTGCCAGTATGACGAGAGGCTCCTACAATGAGCAGTTCTTC
D: TRBD1; size: few; V: TRBV5-6; J: TRBJ1-2; CDR3: CASSFQGTGGVGYTF; DNA: TGTGCCAGCAGCTTTCAAGGGACAGGGGGCGTTGGCTACACCTTC
D: TRBD2; size: -; V: TRBV9; J: TRBJ2-7; CDR3: CASSAGGAGGSYEQYF; DNA: TGTGCCAGCAGCGCCGGGGGAGCGGGAGGCTCCTACGAGCAGTACTTC
D: -; size: -; V: TRBV7-3; J: TRBJ2-5; CDR3: CASSLGASETQYF; DNA: TGTGCCAGCAGCTTAGGGGCTAGTGAGACCCAGTACTTC
D: -; size: few; V: TRBV2; J: TRBJ1-2; CDR3: CASRGGAHYGYTF; DNA: TGTGCCAGCAGAGGAGGGGCCCACTATGGCTACACCTTC
D: -; size: -; V: TRBV7-6; J: TRBJ2-7; CDR3: CASSLGPRPEDEQYF; DNA: TGTGCCAGCAGCTTAGGGCCCAGGCCGGAGGACGAGCAGTACTTC
D: TRBD1; size: -; V: TRBV18; J: TRBJ1-5; CDR3: CASSPGTGNQPQHF; DNA: TGTGCCAGCTCCCCAGGGACAGGCAATCAGCCCCAGCATTTT
D: TRBD2; size: -; V: TRBV6-5; J: TRBJ2-1; CDR3: CASSLAGGPLYNEQFF; DNA: TGTGCCAGCAGTTTGGCGGGGGGGCCCCTCTACAATGAGCAGTTCTTC
D: -; size: -; V: TRBV9; J: TRBJ2-7; CDR3: CASSVDPSSYEQYF; DNA: TGTGCCAGCAGCGTAGATCCATCATCCTACGAGCAGTACTTC
D: -; size: few; V: TRBV29-1; J: TRBJ1-3; CDR3: CSVVEGSSGNTIYF; DNA: TGCAGCGTTGTGGAGGGTTCCTCTGGAAACACCATATATTTT
D: TRBD1; size: -; V: TRBV12-5; J: TRBJ2-7; CDR3: CASGLVHRDRVDGRYF; DNA: TGTGCTAGTGGTTTGGTCCACCGGGACAGGGTCGATGGGCGGTACTTC
D: TRBD1; size: -; V: TRBV2; J: TRBJ1-2; CDR3: CASSAQTGGYGYTF; DNA: TGTGCCAGCAGCGCTCAGACAGGGGGGTATGGCTACACCTTC
D: TRBD1; size: -; V: TRBV6-6; J: TRBJ1-2; CDR3: CASRTDRERHYGYTF; DNA: TGTGCCAGCAGGACGGACAGGGAACGCCACTATGGCTACACCTTC
D: TRBD1; size: -; V: TRBV2; J: TRBJ1-2; CDR3: CASRPNLQGYGYTF; DNA: TGTGCCAGCAGGCCGAACCTACAGGGGTATGGCTACACCTTC
D: -; size: few; V: TRBV11-2; J: TRBJ2-3; CDR3: CASSLGGGTDTQYF; DNA: TGTGCCAGCAGCTTAGGGGGAGGCACAGATACGCAGTATTTT
D: -; size: -; V: TRBV4-2; J: TRBJ1-1; CDR3: CASSPGEGRVAEAFF; DNA: TGTGCCAGCAGCCCAGGGGAGGGGAGAGTAGCTGAAGCTTTCTTT
D: -; size: -; V: TRBV6-5; J: TRBJ2-7; CDR3: CASTQGAAYEQYF; DNA: TGTGCCAGCACCCAAGGGGCCGCCTACGAGCAGTACTTC
D: TRBD1; size: -; V: TRBV12-5; J: TRBJ1-4; CDR3: CASGLGTGNEKLFF; DNA: TGTGCTAGTGGTTTGGGGACAGGAAATGAAAAACTGTTTTTT